This record concerns one TCR beta chain sequence. Its antigen is undetermined. Trimming removed 0 bases at V and 6 bases at J, with 10 bases between. The CDR3 spans 14 residues. Germline V gene data show CDR1 as SGHKS and CDR2 as YYEKEE (reference sequence). This sample was included in a study of response to subunit inactivated influenza vaccine. Study observations and caveats: Every seasonal influenza vaccination brings in few new T cells, the authors suggested.

A single record per CDR3 protein comes from TCRdb applying MiXCR to the RT-PCR reads. The sample holds around 520,000 distinct CDR3 sequences, about 25% seen once. Specimen: CD4+ T cells sorted from PBMCs, collected roughly 5 days after vaccination. V gene TRBV5-5 combines with J gene TRBJ2-1, with TRBD2 as a possible D gene (5 bases). The TCR was taken from a man aged 45-60 years who received an inactivated influenza vaccine. The CDR3 DNA reads as TGTGCCAGCAGCTTGGTCGGACTTGCCAATGAGCAGTTCTTC. This codes for CASSLVGLANEQFF.